This TCR beta chain was identified during a study of beta chain features in type 1 diabetes. Expressed TCRB transcripts were sequenced because the entire RNA isolate underwent reverse transcription. Using immunoSEQ multiplex PCR, the repertoire was profiled, and TCRdb retains in-frame clones only, with some absent. The data show about 320,000 clones, around 15% seen once. A few counts support this clone. The same CDR3 can be traced to other DNA sequences in this sample. Germline CDR1 and CDR2: SGHTA and FQGNSA. The CDR3 sequence is 15 residues long. V gave up 1 base and J gave up 2 bases, with 10 bases separating them.

This chain connects TRBV7-2 to TRBJ2-3, with a weak D call TRBD2 (7 bases). Sequenced material: central memory CD4+ T cells from blood. This TCR was recovered from a man younger than 45 in good health. CDR3 in DNA: TGTGCCAGCAGCTTAGTGGGGGGGGCCACAGATACGCAGTATTTT. It encodes CASSLVGGATDTQYF.